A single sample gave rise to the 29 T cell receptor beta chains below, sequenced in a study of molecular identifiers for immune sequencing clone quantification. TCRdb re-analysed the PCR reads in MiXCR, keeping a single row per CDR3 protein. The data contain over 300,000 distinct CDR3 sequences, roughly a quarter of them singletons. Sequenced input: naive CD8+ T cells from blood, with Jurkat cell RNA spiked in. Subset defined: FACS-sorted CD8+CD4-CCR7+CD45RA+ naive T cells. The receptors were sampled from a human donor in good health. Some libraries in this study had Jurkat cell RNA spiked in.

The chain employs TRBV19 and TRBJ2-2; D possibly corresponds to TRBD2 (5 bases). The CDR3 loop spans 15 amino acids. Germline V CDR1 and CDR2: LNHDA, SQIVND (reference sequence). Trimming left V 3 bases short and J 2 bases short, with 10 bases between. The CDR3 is CASSIWTGNTGELFF. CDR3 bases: TGTGCCAGTAGTATCTGGACGGGAAACACCGGGGAGCTGTTTTTT.

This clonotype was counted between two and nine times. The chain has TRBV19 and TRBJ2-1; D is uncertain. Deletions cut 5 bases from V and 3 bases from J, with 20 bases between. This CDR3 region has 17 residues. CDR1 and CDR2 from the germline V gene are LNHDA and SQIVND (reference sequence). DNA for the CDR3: TGTGCCAGTAGTTGGGGTACACCGGGTCCGGGCTACAATGAGCAGTTCTTC. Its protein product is CASSWGTPGPGYNEQFF.

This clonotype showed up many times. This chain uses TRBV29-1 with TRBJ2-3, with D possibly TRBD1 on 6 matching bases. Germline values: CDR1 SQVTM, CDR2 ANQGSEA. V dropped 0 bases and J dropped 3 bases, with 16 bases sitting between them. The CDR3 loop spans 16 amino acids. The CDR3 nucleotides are TGCAGCGTTGAAGATGTCTCCCAGGGGCCGACAGATACGCAGTATTTT. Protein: CSVEDVSQGPTDTQYF.

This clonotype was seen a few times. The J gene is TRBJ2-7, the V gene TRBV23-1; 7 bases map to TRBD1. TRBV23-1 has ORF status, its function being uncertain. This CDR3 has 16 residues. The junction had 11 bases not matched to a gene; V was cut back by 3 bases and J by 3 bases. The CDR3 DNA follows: TGCGCCAGCAGTCAGTCCGGACGGGACAGCCTCTACGAGCAGTACTTC. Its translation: CASSQSGRDSLYEQYF.

The CDR3 region is CASSPPYGTSSADTQYF. The CDR3 DNA follows: TGTGCCAGCAGCCCTCCTTATGGGACTAGCTCCGCAGATACGCAGTATTTT. The genes are TRBV11-2 and TRBJ2-3; 9 bases fit TRBD2. The CDR3 is 17 amino acids. Looked up from germline, CDR1 is SGHAT and CDR2 is FQNNGV. Unmatched junction bases numbered 13, after V lost 5 bases and J lost 4 bases.

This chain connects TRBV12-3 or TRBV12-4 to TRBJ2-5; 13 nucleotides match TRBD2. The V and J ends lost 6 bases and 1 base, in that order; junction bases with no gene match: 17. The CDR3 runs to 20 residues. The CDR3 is CASSPGARLAGGHVQETQYF. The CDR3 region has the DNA TGTGCCAGCAGCCCCGGGGCTCGACTAGCGGGGGGCCACGTCCAAGAGACCCAGTACTTC.

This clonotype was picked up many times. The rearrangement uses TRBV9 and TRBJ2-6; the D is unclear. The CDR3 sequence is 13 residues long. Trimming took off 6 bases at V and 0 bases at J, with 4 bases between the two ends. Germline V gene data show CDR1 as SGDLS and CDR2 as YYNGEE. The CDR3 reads CASTISGANVLTF. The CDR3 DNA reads TGTGCCAGCACTATCTCTGGGGCCAACGTCCTGACTTTC.

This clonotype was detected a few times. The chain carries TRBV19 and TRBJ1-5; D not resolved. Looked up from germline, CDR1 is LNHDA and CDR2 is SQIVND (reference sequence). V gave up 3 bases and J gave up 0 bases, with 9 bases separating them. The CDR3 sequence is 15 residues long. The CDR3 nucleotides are TGTGCCAGTAGTATCGCGACTCTTAGCAATCAGCCCCAGCATTTT. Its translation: CASSIATLSNQPQHF.

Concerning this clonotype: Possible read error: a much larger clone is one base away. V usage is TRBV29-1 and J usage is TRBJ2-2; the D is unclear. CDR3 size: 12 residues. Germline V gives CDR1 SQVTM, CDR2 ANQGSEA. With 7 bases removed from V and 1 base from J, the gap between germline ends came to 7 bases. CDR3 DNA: TGCAGCGCCTTGGGGAACACCGGGGAGCTGTTTTTT. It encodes CSALGNTGELFF.

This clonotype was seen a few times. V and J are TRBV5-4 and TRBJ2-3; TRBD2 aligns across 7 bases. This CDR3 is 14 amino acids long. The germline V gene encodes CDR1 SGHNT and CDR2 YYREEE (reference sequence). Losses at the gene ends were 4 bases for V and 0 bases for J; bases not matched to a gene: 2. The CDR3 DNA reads TGTGCCAGCAGCGAGACTAGCAGCACAGATACGCAGTATTTT. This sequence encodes CASSETSSTDTQYF.

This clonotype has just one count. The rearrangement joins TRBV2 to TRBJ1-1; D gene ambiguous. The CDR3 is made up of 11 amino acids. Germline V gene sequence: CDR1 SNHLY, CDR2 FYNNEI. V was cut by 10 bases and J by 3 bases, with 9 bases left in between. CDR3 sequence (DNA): TGTGCCATCCGCCAGTACACTGAAGCTTTCTTT. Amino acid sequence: CAIRQYTEAFF.

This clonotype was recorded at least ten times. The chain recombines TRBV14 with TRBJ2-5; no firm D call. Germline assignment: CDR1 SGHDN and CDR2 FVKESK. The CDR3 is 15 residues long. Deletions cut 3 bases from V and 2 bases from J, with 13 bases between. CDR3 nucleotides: TGTGCCAGCAGCCAGGTATTGGGTTTTCAAGAGACCCAGTACTTC. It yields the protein CASSQVLGFQETQYF.

The CDR3 sequence: CASSLGQAAQPQHF. The CDR3 DNA is TGTGCCAGCAGCTTAGGACAGGCGGCTCAGCCCCAGCATTTT. This chain joins TRBV7-9 and TRBJ1-5, with D possibly TRBD1 on 6 matching bases. This CDR3 has 14 amino acids. CDR1 is SEHNR and CDR2 is FQNEAQ in the germline V gene (reference sequence). Trimming stripped 1 base from V and 6 bases from J, with 10 bases between.

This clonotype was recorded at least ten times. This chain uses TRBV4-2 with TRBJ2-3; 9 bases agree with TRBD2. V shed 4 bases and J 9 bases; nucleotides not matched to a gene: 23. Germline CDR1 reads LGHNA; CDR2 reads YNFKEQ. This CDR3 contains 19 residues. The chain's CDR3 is CASSPRGGASGAREETQYF. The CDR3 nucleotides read TGTGCCAGCAGCCCCCGGGGTGGGGCTAGCGGGGCCCGAGAGGAAACGCAGTATTTT.

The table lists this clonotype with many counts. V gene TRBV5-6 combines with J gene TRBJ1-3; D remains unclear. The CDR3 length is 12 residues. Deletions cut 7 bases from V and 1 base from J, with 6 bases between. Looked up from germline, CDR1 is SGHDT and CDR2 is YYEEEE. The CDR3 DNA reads TGTGCCAGCTCCGAGTCTGGAAACACCATATATTTT. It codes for CASSESGNTIYF.

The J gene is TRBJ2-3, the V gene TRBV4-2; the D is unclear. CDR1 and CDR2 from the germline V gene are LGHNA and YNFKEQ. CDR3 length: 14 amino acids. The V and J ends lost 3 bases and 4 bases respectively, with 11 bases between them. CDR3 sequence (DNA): TGTGCCAGCAGCCAGTTCGTGGGCCCAGATACGCAGTATTTT. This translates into CASSQFVGPDTQYF.

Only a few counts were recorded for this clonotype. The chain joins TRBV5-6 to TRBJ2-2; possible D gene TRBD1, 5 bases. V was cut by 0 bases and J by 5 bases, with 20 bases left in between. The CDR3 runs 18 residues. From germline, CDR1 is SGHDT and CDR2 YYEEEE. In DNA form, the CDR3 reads TGTGCCAGCAGCTTGGACCAGGGTTTCCAGTCTTTTACCGGGGAGCTGTTTTTT. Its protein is CASSLDQGFQSFTGELFF. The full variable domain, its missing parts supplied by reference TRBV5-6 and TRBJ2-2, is DAGVTQSPTHLIKTRGQQVTLRCSPKSGHDTVSWYQQALGQGPQFIFQYYEEEERQRGNFPDRFSGHQFPNYSSELNVNALLLGDSALYLCASSLDQGFQSFTGELFFGEGSRLTVL.

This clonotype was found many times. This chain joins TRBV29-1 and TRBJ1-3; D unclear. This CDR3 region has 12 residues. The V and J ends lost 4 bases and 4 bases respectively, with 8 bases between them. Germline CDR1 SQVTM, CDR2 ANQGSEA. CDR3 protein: CSVVSYGNTIYF. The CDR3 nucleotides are TGCAGCGTTGTGAGCTACGGAAACACCATATATTTT. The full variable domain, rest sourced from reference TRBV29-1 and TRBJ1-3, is SAVISQKPSRDICQRGTSLTIQCQVDSQVTMMFWYRQQPGQSLTLIATANQGSEATYESGFVIDKFPISRPNLTFSTLTVSNMSPEDSSIYLCSVVSYGNTIYFGEGSWLTVV.

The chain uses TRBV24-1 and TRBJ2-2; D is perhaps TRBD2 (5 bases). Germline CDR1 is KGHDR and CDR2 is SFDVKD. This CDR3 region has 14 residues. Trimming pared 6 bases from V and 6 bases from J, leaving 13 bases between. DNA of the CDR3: TGTGCCACCAGTCTTACGGGGTATGCCGGGGAGCTGTTTTTT. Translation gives CATSLTGYAGELFF.

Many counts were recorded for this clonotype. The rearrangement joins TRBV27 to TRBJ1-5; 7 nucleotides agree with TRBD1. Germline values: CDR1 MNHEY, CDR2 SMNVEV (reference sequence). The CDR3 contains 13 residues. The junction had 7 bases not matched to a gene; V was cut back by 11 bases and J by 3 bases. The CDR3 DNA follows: TGTGCCTCTGGGGGACAGCTCAATCAGCCCCAGCATTTT. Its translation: CASGGQLNQPQHF.

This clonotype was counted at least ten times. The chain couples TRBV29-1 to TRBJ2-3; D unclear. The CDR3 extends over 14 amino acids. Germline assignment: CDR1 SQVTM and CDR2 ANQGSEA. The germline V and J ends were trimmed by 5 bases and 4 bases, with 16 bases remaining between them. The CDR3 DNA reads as TGCAGCGTTTATCTATGGTGGGCCGCAGATACGCAGTATTTT. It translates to CSVYLWWAADTQYF.

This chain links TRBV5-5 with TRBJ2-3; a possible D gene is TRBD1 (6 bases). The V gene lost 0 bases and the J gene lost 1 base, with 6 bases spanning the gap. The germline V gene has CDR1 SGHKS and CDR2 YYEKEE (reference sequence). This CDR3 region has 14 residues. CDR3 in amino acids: CASSLEGGTDTQYF. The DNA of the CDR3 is TGTGCCAGCAGCTTGGAGGGGGGCACAGATACGCAGTATTTT.

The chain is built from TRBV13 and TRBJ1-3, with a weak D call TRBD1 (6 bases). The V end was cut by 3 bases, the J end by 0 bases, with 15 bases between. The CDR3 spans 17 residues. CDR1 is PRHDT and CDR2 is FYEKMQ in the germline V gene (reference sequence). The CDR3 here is CASSLGASPTSGNTIYF. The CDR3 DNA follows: TGTGCCAGCAGCTTGGGGGCCAGCCCGACCTCTGGAAACACCATATATTTT.

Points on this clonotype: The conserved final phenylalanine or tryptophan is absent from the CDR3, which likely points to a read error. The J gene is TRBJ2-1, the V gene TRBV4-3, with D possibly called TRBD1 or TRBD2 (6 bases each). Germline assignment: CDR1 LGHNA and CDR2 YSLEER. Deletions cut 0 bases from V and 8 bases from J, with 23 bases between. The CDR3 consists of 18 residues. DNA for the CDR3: TGCGCCAGCAGCCAAGATTGGAGGGGGGCGCGGGGTTTGGATGAGCAGTTCCTC. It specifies CASSQDWRGARGLDEQFL.

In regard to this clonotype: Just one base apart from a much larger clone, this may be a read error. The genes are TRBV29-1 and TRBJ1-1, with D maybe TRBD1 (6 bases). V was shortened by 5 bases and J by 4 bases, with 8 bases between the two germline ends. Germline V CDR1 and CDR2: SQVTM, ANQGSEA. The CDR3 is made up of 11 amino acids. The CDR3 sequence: CSVQGITEAFF. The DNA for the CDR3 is TGCAGCGTTCAGGGGATCACTGAAGCTTTCTTT.

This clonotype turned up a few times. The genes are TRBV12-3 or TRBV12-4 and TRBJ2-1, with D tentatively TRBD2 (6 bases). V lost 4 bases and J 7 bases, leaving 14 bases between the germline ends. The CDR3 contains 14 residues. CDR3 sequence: CASSWTIPMNEQFF. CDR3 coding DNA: TGTGCCAGCAGTTGGACTATCCCGATGAATGAGCAGTTCTTC.

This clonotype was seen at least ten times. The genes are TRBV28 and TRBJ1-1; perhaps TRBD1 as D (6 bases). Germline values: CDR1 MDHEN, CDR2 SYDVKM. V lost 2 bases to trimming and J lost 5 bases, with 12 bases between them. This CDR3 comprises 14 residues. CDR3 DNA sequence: TGTGCCAGCAGTTTAAGGGGGGGTCGAACTGAAGCTTTCTTT. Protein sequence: CASSLRGGRTEAFF. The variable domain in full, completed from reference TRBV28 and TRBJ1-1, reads DVKVTQSSRYLVKRTGEKVFLECVQDMDHENMFWYRQDPGLGLRLIYFSYDVKMKEKGDIPEGYSVSREKKERFSLILESASTNQTSMYLCASSLRGGRTEAFFGQGTRLTVV.

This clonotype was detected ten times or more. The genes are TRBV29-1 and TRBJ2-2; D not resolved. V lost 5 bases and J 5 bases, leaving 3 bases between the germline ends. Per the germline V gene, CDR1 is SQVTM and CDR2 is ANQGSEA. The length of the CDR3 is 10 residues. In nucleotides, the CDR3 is TGCAGCGTTTTAACCGGGGAGCTGTTTTTT. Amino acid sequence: CSVLTGELFF.

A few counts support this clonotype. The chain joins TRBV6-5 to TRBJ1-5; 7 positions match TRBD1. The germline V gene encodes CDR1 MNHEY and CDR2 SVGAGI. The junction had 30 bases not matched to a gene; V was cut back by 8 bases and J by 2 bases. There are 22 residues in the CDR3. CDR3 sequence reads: CASPGELAIGQAGKGGNQPQHF. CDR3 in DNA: TGTGCCAGCCCCGGTGAGTTGGCCATCGGACAGGCGGGCAAAGGGGGCAATCAGCCCCAGCATTTT.